This T cell receptor beta chain was sequenced in a study of CD4 T cells in relation to SARS-CoV-2 and coronaviruses. Study context: Controls used an HIV-1 Nef peptide pool or no peptide.

About this clone itself: Its antigen is undetermined.

The unexposed donors gave CD4+ T cells in about 2010-2019, prior to COVID-19. After more than eight days of culture, CD4+ T cells were isolated. On days 3 and 7, cultures got half fresh IL-2 medium. Assay: immunoSEQ multiplex PCR; the TCRdb copy retains only in-frame clones and omits some. The table shows roughly 19,000 clones, with roughly 79% occurring only once. Germline CDR1 is GTSNPN and CDR2 is SVGIG (reference sequence). This CDR3 spans 15 amino acids. Unmatched junction bases numbered 5, after V lost 2 bases and J lost 3 bases. Sample: CD4+ T cells from PBMCs, cultured in vitro. V gene TRBV30 combines with J gene TRBJ1-3; 9 positions agree with TRBD1. This clonotype was sampled from a human donor in good health. The CDR3 DNA reads as TGTGCCTGGAGTTTTACAGGGGGCATTGGAAACACCATATATTTT. It codes for CAWSFTGGIGNTIYF.